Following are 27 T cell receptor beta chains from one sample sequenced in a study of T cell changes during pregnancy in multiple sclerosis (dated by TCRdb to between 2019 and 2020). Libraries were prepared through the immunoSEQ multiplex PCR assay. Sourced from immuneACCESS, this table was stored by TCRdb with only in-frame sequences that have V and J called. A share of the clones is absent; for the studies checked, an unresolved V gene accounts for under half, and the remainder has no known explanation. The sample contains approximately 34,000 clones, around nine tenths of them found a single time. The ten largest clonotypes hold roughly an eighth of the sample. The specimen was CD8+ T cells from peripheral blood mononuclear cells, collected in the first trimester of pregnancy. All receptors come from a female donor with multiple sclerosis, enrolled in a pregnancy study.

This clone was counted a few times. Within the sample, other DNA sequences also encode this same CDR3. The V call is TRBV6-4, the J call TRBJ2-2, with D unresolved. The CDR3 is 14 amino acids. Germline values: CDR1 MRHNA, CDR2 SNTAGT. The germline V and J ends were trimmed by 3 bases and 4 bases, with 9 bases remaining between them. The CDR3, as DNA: TGTGCCAGCAGTGATTCTAGTTCCACCGGGGAGCTGTTTTTT. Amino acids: CASSDSSSTGELFF.

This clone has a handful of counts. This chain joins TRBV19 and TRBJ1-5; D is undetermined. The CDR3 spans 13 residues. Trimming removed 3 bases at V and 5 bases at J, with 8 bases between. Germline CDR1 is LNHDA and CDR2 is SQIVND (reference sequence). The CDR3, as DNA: TGTGCCAGTAGTATTGTAATTTATCAGCCCCAGCATTTT. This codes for CASSIVIYQPQHF. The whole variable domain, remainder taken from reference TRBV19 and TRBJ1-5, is DGGITQSPKYLFRKEGQNVTLSCEQNLNHDAMYWYRQDPGQGLRLIYYSQIVNDFQKGDIAEGYSVSREKKESFPLTVTSAQKNPTAFYLCASSIVIYQPQHFGDGTRLSIL.

DNA of the CDR3: TGTGCCAGTAGTATACGTTCCGCCTACAATGAGCAGTTCTTC. Translated, it gives CASSIRSAYNEQFF. The J gene is TRBJ2-1, the V gene TRBV19; D unclear. The germline V gene has CDR1 LNHDA and CDR2 SQIVND (reference sequence). Trimming left V 2 bases short and J 2 bases short, with 7 bases between. The CDR3 covers 14 residues.

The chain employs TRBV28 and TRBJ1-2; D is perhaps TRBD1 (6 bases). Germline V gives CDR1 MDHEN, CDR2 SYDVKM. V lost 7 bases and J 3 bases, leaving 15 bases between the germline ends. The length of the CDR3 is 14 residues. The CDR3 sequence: CASTPDRSYYGYTF. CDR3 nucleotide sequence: TGTGCCAGCACCCCGGACAGAAGTTACTATGGCTACACCTTC.

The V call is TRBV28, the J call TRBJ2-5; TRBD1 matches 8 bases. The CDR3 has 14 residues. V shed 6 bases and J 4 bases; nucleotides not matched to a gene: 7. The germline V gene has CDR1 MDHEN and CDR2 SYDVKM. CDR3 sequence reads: CASRDRDRTETQYF. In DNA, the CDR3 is TGTGCCAGCAGGGACCGGGACAGGACAGAGACCCAGTACTTC.

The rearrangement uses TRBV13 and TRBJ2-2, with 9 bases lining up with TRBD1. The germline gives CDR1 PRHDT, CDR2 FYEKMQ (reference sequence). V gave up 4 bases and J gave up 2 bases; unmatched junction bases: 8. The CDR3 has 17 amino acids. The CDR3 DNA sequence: TGTGCCAGCAGCTCTGAATGGGACAGGGCCAACACCGGGGAGCTGTTTTTT. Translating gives CASSSEWDRANTGELFF.

CDR3 DNA sequence: TGTGCCAGCAGCGACAGTTCCTACGGGGAGCTGTTTTTT. Residues: CASSDSSYGELFF. The chain has TRBV9 and TRBJ2-2; D is undetermined. V was clipped by 3 bases and J by 7 bases, with 10 bases between them. The CDR3 covers 13 residues. Germline V gives CDR1 SGDLS, CDR2 YYNGEE.

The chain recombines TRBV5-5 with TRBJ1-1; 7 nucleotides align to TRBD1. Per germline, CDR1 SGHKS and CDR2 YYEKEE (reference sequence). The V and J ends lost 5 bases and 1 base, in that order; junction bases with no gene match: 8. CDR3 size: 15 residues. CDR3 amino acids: CASRHEWTGNTEAFF. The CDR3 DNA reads TGTGCCAGCAGACATGAATGGACAGGGAACACTGAAGCTTTCTTT.

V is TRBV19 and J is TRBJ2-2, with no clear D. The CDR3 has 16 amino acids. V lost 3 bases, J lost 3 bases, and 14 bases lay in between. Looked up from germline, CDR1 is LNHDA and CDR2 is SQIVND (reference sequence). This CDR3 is CASSIGRMFDTGELFF. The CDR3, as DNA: TGTGCCAGTAGTATTGGGCGTATGTTTGACACCGGGGAGCTGTTTTTT.

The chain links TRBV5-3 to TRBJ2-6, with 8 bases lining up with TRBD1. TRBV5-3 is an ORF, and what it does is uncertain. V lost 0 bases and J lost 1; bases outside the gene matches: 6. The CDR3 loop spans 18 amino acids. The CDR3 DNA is TGTGCCAGAAGCTTGGGGGGGACAGGTTCGTCTGGGGCCAACGTCCTGACTTTC. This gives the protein CARSLGGTGSSGANVLTF.

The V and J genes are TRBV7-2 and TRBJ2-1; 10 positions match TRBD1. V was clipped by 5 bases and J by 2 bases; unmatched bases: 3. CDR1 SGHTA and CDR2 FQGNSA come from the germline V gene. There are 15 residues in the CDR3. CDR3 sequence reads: CASSRTGGTYNEQFF. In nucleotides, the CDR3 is TGTGCCAGCAGCCGGACAGGGGGAACCTACAATGAGCAGTTCTTC.

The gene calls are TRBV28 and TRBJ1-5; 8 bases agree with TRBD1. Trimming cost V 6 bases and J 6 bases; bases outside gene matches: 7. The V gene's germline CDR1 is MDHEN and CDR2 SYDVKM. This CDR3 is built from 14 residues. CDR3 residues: CASRDSGGTQPQHF. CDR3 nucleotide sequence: TGTGCCAGCAGAGACTCAGGGGGCACTCAGCCCCAGCATTTT. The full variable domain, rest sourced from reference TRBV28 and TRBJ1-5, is DVKVTQSSRYLVKRTGEKVFLECVQDMDHENMFWYRQDPGLGLRLIYFSYDVKMKEKGDIPEGYSVSREKKERFSLILESASTNQTSMYLCASRDSGGTQPQHFGDGTRLSIL.

The chain's CDR3 is CASSPTSGKRYEQYF. In nucleotides, the CDR3 is TGTGCCAGCTCACCGACTAGCGGGAAAAGGTACGAGCAGTACTTC. The genes are TRBV18 and TRBJ2-7, with 11 nucleotides matching TRBD2. The CDR3 is made up of 15 amino acids. V lost 3 bases to trimming and J lost 4 bases; unmatched junction nucleotides: 5. Per the germline V gene, CDR1 is KGHSH and CDR2 is LQKENI.

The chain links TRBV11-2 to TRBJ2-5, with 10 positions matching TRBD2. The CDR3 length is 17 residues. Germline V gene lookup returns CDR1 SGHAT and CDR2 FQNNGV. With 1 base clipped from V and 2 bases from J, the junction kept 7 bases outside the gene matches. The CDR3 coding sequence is TGTGCCAGCAGCTTAGCCGGGACTAGCGCCCTTCAAGAGACCCAGTACTTC. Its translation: CASSLAGTSALQETQYF.

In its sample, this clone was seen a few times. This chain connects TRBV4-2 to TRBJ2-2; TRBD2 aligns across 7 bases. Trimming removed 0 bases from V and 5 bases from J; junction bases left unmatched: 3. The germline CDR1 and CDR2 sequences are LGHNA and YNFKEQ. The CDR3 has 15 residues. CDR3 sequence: CASSQDLGGTGELFF. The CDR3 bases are TGTGCCAGCAGCCAAGATTTGGGGGGGACCGGGGAGCTGTTTTTT.

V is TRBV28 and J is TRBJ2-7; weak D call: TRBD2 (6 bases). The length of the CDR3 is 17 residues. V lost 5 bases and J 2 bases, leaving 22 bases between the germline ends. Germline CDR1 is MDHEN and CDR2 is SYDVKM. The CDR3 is CASSPGPGTSSTYEQYF. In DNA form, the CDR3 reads TGTGCCAGCAGTCCGGGACCCGGGACTTCGTCCACCTACGAGCAGTACTTC. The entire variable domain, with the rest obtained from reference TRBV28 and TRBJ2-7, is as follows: DVKVTQSSRYLVKRTGEKVFLECVQDMDHENMFWYRQDPGLGLRLIYFSYDVKMKEKGDIPEGYSVSREKKERFSLILESASTNQTSMYLCASSPGPGTSSTYEQYFGPGTRLTVT.

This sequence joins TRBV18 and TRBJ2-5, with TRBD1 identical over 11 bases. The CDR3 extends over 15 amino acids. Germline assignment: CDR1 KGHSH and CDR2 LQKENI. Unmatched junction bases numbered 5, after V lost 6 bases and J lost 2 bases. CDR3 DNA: TGTGCCAGCTCTCGGACAGGGGGCACTCAAGAGACCCAGTACTTC. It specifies CASSRTGGTQETQYF.

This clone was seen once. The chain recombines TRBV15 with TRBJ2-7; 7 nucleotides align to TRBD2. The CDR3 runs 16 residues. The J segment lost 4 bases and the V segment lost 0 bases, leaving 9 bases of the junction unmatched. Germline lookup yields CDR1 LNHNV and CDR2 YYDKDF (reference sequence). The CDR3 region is CATSRDRLAGAYEQYF. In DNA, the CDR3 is TGTGCCACCAGCAGAGATCGGTTAGCGGGTGCATACGAGCAGTACTTC.

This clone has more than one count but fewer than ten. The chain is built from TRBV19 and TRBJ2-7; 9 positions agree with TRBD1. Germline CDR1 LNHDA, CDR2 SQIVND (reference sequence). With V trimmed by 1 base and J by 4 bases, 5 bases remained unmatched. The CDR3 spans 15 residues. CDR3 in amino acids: CASSIAPGQGYEQYF. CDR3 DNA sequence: TGTGCCAGTAGTATAGCGCCGGGACAGGGATACGAGCAGTACTTC.

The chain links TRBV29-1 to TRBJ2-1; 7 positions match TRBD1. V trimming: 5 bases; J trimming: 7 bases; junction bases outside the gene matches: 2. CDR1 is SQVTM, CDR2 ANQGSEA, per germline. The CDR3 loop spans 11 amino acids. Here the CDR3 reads CSVTGENEQFF. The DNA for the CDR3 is TGCAGCGTTACAGGGGAAAATGAGCAGTTCTTC.

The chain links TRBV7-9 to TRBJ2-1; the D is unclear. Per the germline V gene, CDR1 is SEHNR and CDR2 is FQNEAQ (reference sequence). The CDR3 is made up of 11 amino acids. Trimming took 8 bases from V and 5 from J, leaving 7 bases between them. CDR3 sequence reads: CASYSDNEQFF. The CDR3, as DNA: TGTGCCAGCTACTCTGACAATGAGCAGTTCTTC.

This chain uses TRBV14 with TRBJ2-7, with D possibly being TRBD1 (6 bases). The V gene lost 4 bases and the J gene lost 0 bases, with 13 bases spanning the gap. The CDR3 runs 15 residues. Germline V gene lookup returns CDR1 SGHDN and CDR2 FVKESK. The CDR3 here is CASSPSLGASYEQYF. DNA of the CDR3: TGTGCCAGCAGCCCGTCCTTGGGGGCCTCCTACGAGCAGTACTTC.

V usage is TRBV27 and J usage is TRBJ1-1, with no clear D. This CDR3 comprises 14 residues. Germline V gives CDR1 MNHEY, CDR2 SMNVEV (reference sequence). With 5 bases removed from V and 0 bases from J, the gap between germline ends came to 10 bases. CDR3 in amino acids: CASSLSGLNTEAFF. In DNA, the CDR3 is TGTGCCAGCAGTCTCAGTGGCTTGAACACTGAAGCTTTCTTT.

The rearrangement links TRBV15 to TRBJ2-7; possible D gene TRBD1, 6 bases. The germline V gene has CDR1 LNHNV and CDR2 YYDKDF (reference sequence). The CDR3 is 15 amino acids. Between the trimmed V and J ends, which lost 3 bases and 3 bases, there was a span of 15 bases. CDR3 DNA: TGTGCCACCAGCAGCAGTTCTGGGGGCGTCTACGAGCAGTACTTC. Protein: CATSSSSGGVYEQYF.

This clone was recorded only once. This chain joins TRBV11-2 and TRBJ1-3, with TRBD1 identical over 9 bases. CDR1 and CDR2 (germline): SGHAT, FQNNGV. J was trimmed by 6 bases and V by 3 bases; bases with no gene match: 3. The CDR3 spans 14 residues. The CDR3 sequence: CASSLDRGLNTIYF. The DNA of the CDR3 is TGTGCCAGCAGCTTGGACAGGGGTTTAAACACCATATATTTT.

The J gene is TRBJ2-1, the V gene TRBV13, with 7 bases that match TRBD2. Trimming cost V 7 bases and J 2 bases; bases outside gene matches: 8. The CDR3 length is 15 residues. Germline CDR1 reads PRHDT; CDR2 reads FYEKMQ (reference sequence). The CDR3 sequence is CASTPSGRTYNEQFF. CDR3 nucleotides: TGTGCCAGCACACCTTCCGGGAGGACCTACAATGAGCAGTTCTTC.

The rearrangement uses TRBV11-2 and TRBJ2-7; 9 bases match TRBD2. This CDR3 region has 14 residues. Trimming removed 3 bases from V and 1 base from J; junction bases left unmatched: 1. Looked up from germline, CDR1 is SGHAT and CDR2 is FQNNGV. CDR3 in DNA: TGTGCCAGCAGCTTGGGACTAGCTTCCTACGAGCAGTACTTC. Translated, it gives CASSLGLASYEQYF.